Given below is one TCR beta chain in context. Its antigen remains undetermined. No base-level quality is on record; no much larger clone is a single base apart. This sample was included in a study of blood T cell repertoires in COVID-19 (dated by TCRdb to the early 2020s). Notes on the research overall: Samples covering the acute and convalescent phases of COVID-19 were provided by collaborators in the United States, Italy and Spain. The prospective study material was composed of cDNA or gDNA derived from T cells, B-cell-depleted T cells, or PBMCs. Deeply sampled blood TCRbeta repertoires from subjects exposed to, actively infected with, or recovered from COVID-19 were included in the dataset. The repertoires were made available in a free public database intended to serve as a resource for research on the immune response to SARS-CoV-2. The samples were drawn from the first 160 participants of the ongoing ImmuneRACE study and from 950 to 1,500 subjects provided by 6 global collaborators. The sample metadata nearly always contained a de-identified subject ID, COVID-19 status, age in years and sex. Where available, HLA class I and class II types were obtained from metadata supplied by the sample provider rather than from assay-based typing. What the research found in general, with its limitations: The quantity of clinical and demographic metadata differed by source and by participant and was supplied without curation.

A second Seattle source provided samples from volunteer blood donors who had recovered from COVID-19. Whole blood was collected in K2EDTA tubes by collaborating institutions according to the institutions' own protocols. For TCRbeta analysis, collaborators shipped samples as frozen whole blood, isolated PBMCs, or DNA extracted from either of those sample types. V lost 5 bases and J lost 4 bases; the stretch between them is 9 bases long. The CDR3 covers 13 residues, taking in both the cysteine and the phenylalanine. Just CDR3 DNA is preserved here, 39 bases in frame from base 1. CDR1 and CDR2 are read off the germline V gene as SGHTA and FQGNSA. TCRbeta CDR3 regions were amplified from genomic DNA using the immunoSEQ Assay, a bias-controlled multiplex PCR. The authors' analysis ran thus. Nucleated cell counts per sample were estimated from amplification of reference gene primers within the assay. To quantify the absolute abundance of each unique TCRbeta CDR3 rearrangement, sequence reads were collapsed and filtered. For each sample, productive Simpson clonality was calculated as the square root of Simpson's diversity index over productive rearrangements. Not all clones reach the TCRdb copy of this immuneACCESS table, which keeps in-frame sequences only. Checked studies attribute under half of the gap to unresolved V genes and leave the rest unexplained. The DNA gave D and trimming, while V, J and clone size come from that table. The sample yields 200,000 to 250,000 clones; 70% to 90% were counted once. Jointly, the top ten make up 2% to 2.5% of the sample.

Sequences were obtained from peripheral blood. The chain couples TRBV7-2 to TRBJ1-3; the D gene is unclear. The sequence derives from a woman aged 40 to 50 who had recovered from COVID-19. The CDR3 protein: CASSSRIGNTIYF. The sequenced DNA is TGTGCCAGCAGCAGCCGAATAGGAAACACCATATATTTT.